The rows below give T cell receptor beta chains drawn from one sample of a study of shared clonotypes between healthy human individuals. This table comes from immunoSEQ multiplex PCR, and its TCRdb copy is limited to in-frame clones, with some not included. The table has millions of clones, roughly 95% seen once. Sequencing was done on a sample of naive CD4+ T cells sorted from blood. Receptors originate from a man younger than 30 in good health. Each CDR3 is given with its conserved first and last residue. The D gene is left open where the match is weak. Clone size is not always given. Where it is, it says once, few, many or a class for expanded clones.

CDR3 | DNA | V | D | size | J
CASSPGQGLYGYTF | TGTGCCAGTAGCCCGGGACAGGGGCTCTATGGCTACACCTTC | TRBV19 | TRBD1 | . | TRBJ1-2
CAISGKNRDRLNSPLHF | TGTGCCATCAGTGGGAAAAATCGGGACAGACTAAATTCACCCCTCCACTTT | TRBV10-3 | TRBD1 | . | TRBJ1-6
CASSLAGVEQYF | TGTGCCAGCAGCTTAGCGGGGGTCGAGCAGTACTTC | TRBV11-2 | . | . | TRBJ2-7
CASSYDSNTEAFF | TGTGCCAGCAGCTACGACTCGAACACTGAAGCTTTCTTT | TRBV7-9 | . | . | TRBJ1-1
CASSRDRSNYGYTF | TGTGCCAGCAGCCGAGACAGGTCTAACTATGGCTACACCTTC | TRBV5-5 | . | . | TRBJ1-2
CASSLAGALSGNTIYF | TGCGCCAGCAGCTTGGCGGGGGCGCTCTCTGGAAACACCATATATTTT | TRBV5-1 | . | . | TRBJ1-3
CASSQGAAGELFF | TGTGCCAGCAGCCAAGGCGCAGCCGGGGAGCTGTTTTTT | TRBV14 | . | . | TRBJ2-2
CSVVGQGAYEQFF | TGCAGCGTTGTCGGTCAGGGGGCGTATGAGCAGTTCTTC | TRBV29-1 | TRBD1 | . | TRBJ2-1
CSVASSGNTIYF | TGCAGCGTTGCCTCCTCTGGAAACACCATATATTTT | TRBV29-1 | . | . | TRBJ1-3
CASSLNRLNTEAFF | TGTGCCAGCAGTTTAAACAGGCTGAACACTGAAGCTTTCTTT | TRBV28 | . | . | TRBJ1-1
CASSPRGGQNGYTF | TGCGCCAGCAGCCCCAGAGGGGGACAAAATGGCTACACCTTC | TRBV5-1 | . | . | TRBJ1-2
CASSQLGSTDTQYF | TGCGCCAGCAGCCAACTTGGCAGCACAGATACGCAGTATTTT | TRBV4-1 | . | . | TRBJ2-3
CASSPRTGGDTQYF | TGCGCCAGCAGCCCCCGTACGGGTGGAGATACGCAGTATTTT | TRBV5-1 | . | . | TRBJ2-3
CATSTGGAYEQYF | TGTGCCACCTCGACGGGCGGCGCGTACGAGCAGTACTTC | TRBV6-6 | . | . | TRBJ2-7
CASSDLFKGDTEAFF | TGCGCCAGCAGCGACCTATTCAAGGGGGACACTGAAGCTTTCTTT | TRBV5-1 | . | . | TRBJ1-1
CASSWDGLNTEAFF | TGCGCCAGCAGCTGGGACGGGTTGAACACTGAAGCTTTCTTT | TRBV5-1 | . | many | TRBJ1-1
CSVEDRAPSSYNEQFF | TGCAGCGTTGAAGATAGGGCTCCTAGCTCCTACAATGAGCAGTTCTTC | TRBV29-1 | . | . | TRBJ2-1
CASSLGGWNSPLHF | TGTGCCAGCAGTTTAGGGGGCTGGAATTCACCCCTCCACTTT | TRBV28 | . | . | TRBJ1-6
CASTEGAIKNTEAFF | TGCGCCAGTACGGAGGGGGCCATCAAGAACACTGAAGCTTTCTTT | TRBV5-1 | TRBD1 | once | TRBJ1-1
CASSSGLAGIQETQYF | TGTGCCAGCAGTTCTGGACTAGCGGGGATCCAAGAGACCCAGTACTTC | TRBV6-5 | TRBD2 | once | TRBJ2-5
CASSLGQGNEKLFF | TGTGCCAGCAGCTTAGGACAGGGTAACGAAAAACTGTTTTTT | TRBV7-9 | TRBD1 | . | TRBJ1-4
CASSRQIQETQYF | TGTGCCAGCAGCCGACAGATCCAAGAGACCCAGTACTTC | TRBV7-9 | . | . | TRBJ2-5
CASSFDNSNYGYTF | TGTGCCAGCAGCTTCGACAACAGTAACTATGGCTACACCTTC | TRBV5-6 | . | . | TRBJ1-2
CAPSGVGQPQHF | TGTGCCCCCTCGGGGGTCGGTCAGCCCCAGCATTTT | TRBV5-4 | . | once | TRBJ1-5
CASSPEMVPQYF | TGTGCCAGCTCACCAGAGATGGTACCCCAGTACTTC | TRBV18 | . | . | TRBJ2-5
CASSLIFRQGKIPSYEQYF | TGTGCCAGCAGCCTCATATTTCGGCAGGGAAAAATACCGTCCTACGAGCAGTACTTC | TRBV7-8 | . | . | TRBJ2-7
CASSYNAGTGAHEQYF | TGTGCCAGCAGTTACAATGCAGGGACAGGGGCTCACGAGCAGTACTTC | TRBV6-5 | TRBD1 | . | TRBJ2-7
CAGGSQPQHF | TGTGCCGGGGGGAGTCAGCCCCAGCATTTT | TRBV28 | . | . | TRBJ1-5
CASSAEQGRGGNTIYF | TGTGCCAGCAGCGCCGAACAGGGGAGGGGTGGAAACACCATATATTTT | TRBV9 | TRBD1 | . | TRBJ1-3
CASSEIRKGGNGYTF | TGTGCCAGCAGTGAAATTCGCAAAGGGGGGAATGGCTACACCTTC | TRBV25-1 | . | . | TRBJ1-2
CASSYTGTSGSNEQFF | TGTGCCAGCAGTTACACCGGGACTAGCGGGAGTAATGAGCAGTTCTTC | TRBV6-5 | TRBD2 | . | TRBJ2-1
CASSVGGHGGTEAFF | TGTGCCAGCAGCGTAGGGGGACATGGGGGTACTGAAGCTTTCTTT | TRBV9 | . | . | TRBJ1-1
CASSTARGTDTQYF | TGTGCCAGCAGCACGGCGAGGGGCACAGATACGCAGTATTTT | TRBV5-6 | . | . | TRBJ2-3
CASSFTLTGKETQYF | TGTGCCAGCAGTTTCACTCTGACTGGTAAAGAGACCCAGTACTTC | TRBV27 | . | . | TRBJ2-5
CASSSGQAYEKLFF | TGTGCCAGCAGTTCGGGACAGGCTTATGAAAAACTGTTTTTT | TRBV6-5 | TRBD1 | . | TRBJ1-4
CASSSAPNTGELFF | TGTGCCAGCAGCTCAGCACCGAACACCGGGGAGCTGTTTTTT | TRBV11-2 | . | . | TRBJ2-2
CASSIGGAYEQYF | TGTGCCAGTAGTATAGGGGGCGCGTACGAGCAGTACTTC | TRBV19 | . | . | TRBJ2-7
CSVEVEAGGELFF | TGCAGCGTTGAAGTCGAGGCGGGCGGGGAGCTGTTTTTT | TRBV29-1 | . | . | TRBJ2-2
CASSSSKRGVREVDYGYTF | TGTGCCAGCAGCTCCTCAAAGCGGGGTGTAAGGGAGGTTGACTATGGCTACACCTTC | TRBV7-9 | . | . | TRBJ1-2
CASSQGTVSYNSPLHF | TGTGCCAGCAGCCAGGGGACAGTCTCCTATAATTCACCCCTCCACTTT | TRBV5-4 | TRBD1 | . | TRBJ1-6
CASSTRDRGPYEQYF | TGTGCCAGTAGTACCCGGGACAGGGGGCCCTACGAGCAGTACTTC | TRBV19 | TRBD1 | . | TRBJ2-7
CASSPSGRADTQYF | TGTGCCAGCAGCCCTAGCGGCCGCGCAGATACGCAGTATTTT | TRBV7-2 | TRBD2 | . | TRBJ2-3
CASSQDAPGASYTDTQYF | TGTGCCAGCAGCCAAGACGCACCGGGGGCGAGTTACACAGATACGCAGTATTTT | TRBV14 | . | . | TRBJ2-3
CASSLGLASNSYEQYF | TGTGCCAGCAGCTTGGGGCTAGCGTCCAACTCCTACGAGCAGTACTTC | TRBV5-4 | . | once | TRBJ2-7
CASSYTGPTEAFF | TGTGCCAGCAGTTACACAGGGCCTACTGAAGCTTTCTTT | TRBV6-5 | . | . | TRBJ1-1
CAIRGLAGETDTQYF | TGTGCCATCAGGGGACTAGCGGGAGAAACAGATACGCAGTATTTT | TRBV10-3 | TRBD2 | . | TRBJ2-3
CASSLVPGGDTDTQYF | TGCGCCAGCAGCTTGGTTCCTGGCGGGGACACAGATACGCAGTATTTT | TRBV5-1 | . | . | TRBJ2-3
CASSPPTGTGSPLHF | TGTGCCAGCAGTCCCCCGACAGGGACTGGTTCACCCCTCCACTTT | TRBV6-5 | TRBD1 | . | TRBJ1-6
CASSQTWGRTDTQYF | TGTGCCAGCAGCCAGACTTGGGGGAGGACAGATACGCAGTATTTT | TRBV5-4 | . | . | TRBJ2-3
CASSQGTSGFSYEQYF | TGTGCCAGCTCACAGGGGACTAGCGGCTTCTCCTACGAGCAGTACTTC | TRBV18 | TRBD2 | . | TRBJ2-7
CASSFLPRDSPLHF | TGTGCCAGCAGCTTTTTACCCCGAGATTCACCCCTCCACTTT | TRBV11-1 | . | . | TRBJ1-6
CASSRDRGEVYEQYF | TGTGCCAGCAGCCGGGACCGGGGCGAGGTTTACGAGCAGTACTTC | TRBV5-4 | . | . | TRBJ2-7
CASTLPRAGETKNIQYF | TGTGCCAGTACTCTTCCCAGGGCAGGAGAGACCAAAAACATTCAGTACTTC | TRBV19 | . | . | TRBJ2-4
CASRPQNYEQYF | TGTGCCAGCAGGCCCCAAAACTACGAGCAGTACTTC | TRBV2 | . | . | TRBJ2-7
CASSVNGGGWTDTQYF | TGTGCCAGCAGTGTGAACGGGGGCGGTTGGACAGATACGCAGTATTTT | TRBV2 | . | once | TRBJ2-3
CASSFRREIYNEQFF | TGTGCCAGCAGTTTTAGGCGGGAGATCTACAATGAGCAGTTCTTC | TRBV6-5 | TRBD2 | . | TRBJ2-1
CASSSTSGFTDTQYF | TGTGCCAGCAGTTCCACTAGCGGATTCACAGATACGCAGTATTTT | TRBV25-1 | TRBD2 | . | TRBJ2-3
CASSNGLVWHNEQFF | TGTGCCAGCAGCAACGGACTAGTCTGGCACAATGAGCAGTTCTTC | TRBV21-1 | . | . | TRBJ2-1
CAWRPSGHQETQYF | TGTGCCTGGAGGCCTAGCGGACACCAAGAGACCCAGTACTTC | TRBV30 | TRBD2 | . | TRBJ2-5
CASSSRLLISGRADTQYF | TGTGCCAGTAGTTCCCGCCTCCTCATTAGCGGGCGGGCCGATACGCAGTATTTT | TRBV19 | TRBD2 | . | TRBJ2-3